Listed here are 22 T cell receptor beta chains from one sample, sequenced in a study of blood T cells in healthy people across ages (dated by TCRdb to between 2014 and 2017). Libraries were made using 5' RACE. TCRdb names Illumina HiSeq 2500 as the instrument used. A second about 7 to 11 cycle PCR used a sample-barcoded 5' primer and a J-beta primer mix. The public reads were quality trimmed at Q25 with fastp and then assembled into clones with MiXCR by TCRdb, keeping productive beta chains. Rows are combined by CDR3 protein, so each entry shows the most common genes and DNA. The sample contains nearly 800,000 distinct CDR3 sequences, approximately 25% of them found a single time. The ten largest make up 3.7% of the sample. Another study also made use of these data, one on T cells of mothers and their children.

Sequencing used blood. These receptors all come from a boy aged 5-17 years in good health.

The chain uses TRBV14 and TRBJ2-7; possible D gene TRBD2, 6 bases. The J call is in doubt because the DNA end fits TRBJ2-1 better. This CDR3 has 16 residues. Germline loops: CDR1 SGHDN, CDR2 FVKESK. DNA for the CDR3: TGTGCCAGCAGCGGTTCAGCGGGCCTTTTCTACAATGAGCAGTTCTTC. Translation gives CASSGSAGLFYNEQFF.

The chain links TRBV20-1 to TRBJ1-1; maybe TRBD1 (6 bases). Trimming removed 2 bases at V and 11 bases at J, with 24 bases between. Germline V gene lookup returns CDR1 DFQATT and CDR2 SNEGSKA (reference sequence). The CDR3 runs to 15 residues. DNA for the CDR3: TGCAGTGCTAGACCGCCGACAGGTCTTGGTGGCCGGGCTTTCTTT. It translates to CSARPPTGLGGRAFF.

The chain employs TRBV7-6 and TRBJ1-3, with 10 bases identical to TRBD1. Per germline, CDR1 SGHVS and CDR2 FNYEAQ. CDR3 size: 15 residues. J lost 7 bases, V lost 0 bases, and 3 bases had no gene match. The CDR3 DNA reads as TGTGCCAGCAGCTTAGCCGGGACAGGGGTGAACACCATATATTTT. Translated, it gives CASSLAGTGVNTIYF.

This chain uses TRBV20-1 with TRBJ2-1, with TRBD1 identical over 9 bases. The germline V gene encodes CDR1 DFQATT and CDR2 SNEGSKA (reference sequence). This CDR3 is built from 14 residues. V lost 5 bases to trimming and J lost 4 bases; unmatched junction nucleotides: 6. The CDR3 DNA reads TGCAGTGCTCCAGGGACAGGGACTTACAATGAGCAGTTCTTC. Protein sequence: CSAPGTGTYNEQFF.

This clonotype has just a few counts. The rearrangement links TRBV6-5 to TRBJ2-7; the match to TRBD2 covers 8 bases. Germline trimming cut 7 bases from V and 2 bases from J; bases unmatched to any gene: 4. The CDR3 extends over 13 amino acids. Germline V gene data show CDR1 as MNHEY and CDR2 as SVGAGI. The CDR3 coding sequence is TGTGCCAGCAACAGCGGGGGACCCTACGAGCAGTACTTC. Its protein is CASNSGGPYEQYF.

This clonotype was found a few times. The chain employs TRBV28 and TRBJ2-7; 11 bases are shared with TRBD1. The junction had 11 bases not matched to a gene; V was cut back by 1 base and J by 6 bases. This CDR3 has 17 amino acids. Per germline, CDR1 MDHEN and CDR2 SYDVKM. CDR3 sequence: CASSLYSPGQGASEQYF. The CDR3 nucleotides read TGTGCCAGCAGTTTATACTCACCCGGACAGGGGGCCTCCGAGCAGTACTTC.

This clonotype was detected only a few times. This chain links TRBV7-2 with TRBJ2-5; D remains unclear. The end of the DNA fits TRBJ2-7 better, so the J call may be wrong. This CDR3 is 12 amino acids long. Germline CDR1 SGHTA, CDR2 FQGNSA. This CDR3 is CASSLLPNEQYF. DNA of the CDR3: TGTGCCAGCAGCCTCCTTCCTAACGAGCAGTACTTC.

This clonotype was seen more than once but under ten times. The chain uses TRBV7-2 and TRBJ2-1; a possible D gene is TRBD2 (6 bases). Trimming took 1 base from V and 5 from J, leaving 9 bases between them. The CDR3 runs to 14 residues. Germline CDR1 is SGHTA and CDR2 is FQGNSA. The CDR3 here is CASSLEPSDNEQFF. The CDR3 bases are TGTGCCAGCAGCTTAGAGCCTAGCGACAATGAGCAGTTCTTC. The complete variable domain, with remaining parts taken from reference TRBV7-2 and TRBJ2-1, reads GAGVSQSPSNKVTEKGKDVELRCDPISGHTALYWYRQSLGQGLEFLIYFQGNSAPDKSGLPSDRFSAERTGGSVSTLTIQRTQQEDSAVYLCASSLEPSDNEQFFGPGTRLTVL.

This clonotype appeared a few times. The chain couples TRBV7-9 to TRBJ1-2, with unresolved D. V was cut by 3 bases and J by 6 bases, with 14 bases left in between. CDR3 size: 14 residues. Germline assignment: CDR1 SEHNR and CDR2 FQNEAQ (reference sequence). The CDR3 DNA sequence: TGTGCCAGCAGCTTTTCATCCTGGACGGATGGCTACACCTTC. It specifies CASSFSSWTDGYTF. Full variable domain (remainder filled in from reference TRBV7-9 and TRBJ1-2): DTGVSQNPRHKITKRGQNVTFRCDPISEHNRLYWYRQTLGQGPEFLTYFQNEAQLEKSRLLSDRFSAERPKGSFSTLEIQRTEQGDSAMYLCASSFSSWTDGYTFGSGTRLTVV.

V is TRBV10-3 and J is TRBJ1-1; TRBD1 aligns across 8 bases. Germline assignment: CDR1 ENHRY and CDR2 SYGVKD. V gave up 6 bases and J gave up 4 bases; unmatched junction bases: 4. The CDR3 runs to 13 residues. CDR3 residues: CAIRTGGLTEAFF. CDR3 bases: TGTGCCATCAGAACAGGGGGGCTCACTGAAGCTTTCTTT.

This clonotype was seen a few times. This clone may be a read error of a much larger clone one base away. The chain couples TRBV4-2 to TRBJ2-5; tentatively, D is TRBD1 or TRBD2 (5 bases each). The ends were cut back, 0 bases at V and 2 bases at J, with 13 bases in the middle. The CDR3 runs 16 residues. Germline lookup yields CDR1 LGHNA and CDR2 YNFKEQ. CDR3 residues: CASSQEGVGEQETQYF. CDR3 nucleotides: TGTGCCAGCAGCCAAGAGGGAGTGGGGGAACAAGAGACCCAGTACTTC.

This clonotype was seen a few times. This could be a read error, since a much larger clone is one nucleotide away. The V and J genes are TRBV28 and TRBJ2-3; 11 nucleotides match TRBD1. The V gene end was trimmed by 11 bases and the J gene end by 3 bases; junction bases not matched to a gene: 10. The length of the CDR3 is 15 residues. Germline V gene lookup returns CDR1 MDHEN and CDR2 SYDVKM. CDR3 DNA: TGTGCCGGCATACTGGACAGGGGGCGGACAGATACGCAGTATTTT. This gives the protein CAGILDRGRTDTQYF.

The chain combines TRBV7-6 with TRBJ2-5; 10 bases are a match to TRBD1. TRBJ2-7 matches the DNA end more closely, so the J call is doubtful. Looked up from germline, CDR1 is SGHVS and CDR2 is FNYEAQ. The CDR3 spans 17 residues. The CDR3 region is CASSFAETGTGAYEQYF. The CDR3 DNA reads as TGTGCCAGCAGCTTCGCAGAGACCGGGACAGGGGCCTACGAGCAGTACTTC.

This clonotype was observed a few times. V gene TRBV6-6 combines with J gene TRBJ2-5, with 7 bases aligning to TRBD1. V lost 6 bases, J lost 4 bases, and 8 bases stayed unmatched. The length of the CDR3 is 14 residues. Germline V gives CDR1 MNHNY, CDR2 SVGAGI (reference sequence). The CDR3 spells CASRLDRVGETQYF. As DNA, the CDR3 is TGTGCCAGCAGACTCGACAGGGTAGGAGAGACCCAGTACTTC.

The rearrangement uses TRBV6-6 and TRBJ2-7, with D perhaps matching TRBD2 (5 bases). CDR1 is MNHNY, CDR2 SVGAGI, per germline (reference sequence). The V and J ends lost 0 bases and 13 bases respectively, with 16 bases between them. This CDR3 spans 13 amino acids. For the CDR3, the DNA is TGTGCCAGCAGTTACTCGATCTCGGCTAGCAACTACTTC. Translating gives CASSYSISASNYF.

The chain recombines TRBV7-9 with TRBJ1-1; unclear D gene. V was pared by 2 bases and J by 0 bases, with 16 bases between. Germline-derived CDR1 and CDR2 are SEHNR and FQNEAQ (reference sequence). The CDR3 covers 17 residues. For the CDR3, the DNA is TGTGCCAGCAGCTTAAGGAAGGGCCCGGGAATGAACACTGAAGCTTTCTTT. Translating it yields CASSLRKGPGMNTEAFF. The variable domain in full, completed from reference TRBV7-9 and TRBJ1-1, reads DTGVSQNPRHKITKRGQNVTFRCDPISEHNRLYWYRQTLGQGPEFLTYFQNEAQLEKSRLLSDRFSAERPKGSFSTLEIQRTEQGDSAMYLCASSLRKGPGMNTEAFFGQGTRLTVV.

This clonotype was seen a few times. This sequence joins TRBV2 and TRBJ2-3; a weak D match, TRBD1 (5 bases). This CDR3 has 15 amino acids. V was shortened by 4 bases and J by 0 bases, with 11 bases between the two germline ends. The germline V gene encodes CDR1 SNHLY and CDR2 FYNNEI. This CDR3 is CASSVFQGSTDTQYF. CDR3 coding DNA: TGTGCCAGCAGTGTGTTCCAGGGAAGCACAGATACGCAGTATTTT.

This clonotype turned up a few times. The CDR3 DNA follows: TGTGCCAGCAGCCACCTTGGACAGGGGTGGCCAGATACGCAGTATTTT. Encoded protein: CASSHLGQGWPDTQYF. The chain couples TRBV7-9 to TRBJ2-3, with 9 bases aligning to TRBD1. The CDR3 is 16 residues long. J was trimmed by 4 bases and V by 5 bases; bases with no gene match: 10. CDR1 is SEHNR, CDR2 FQNEAQ, per germline (reference sequence).

The genes are TRBV12-3 or TRBV12-4 and TRBJ1-4; 7 bases map to TRBD1. V shed 2 bases, J shed 8 bases, and the junction held 8 bases outside the gene matches. The CDR3 consists of 15 residues. The CDR3 nucleotides are TGTGCCAGCAGTTTATTTTCGGGACAGAAGGAAAAACTGTTTTTT. This encodes CASSLFSGQKEKLFF.

J is TRBJ2-1 and V is TRBV24-1, with 11 bases aligning to TRBD2. The V gene end was trimmed by 8 bases and the J gene end by 7 bases; junction bases not matched to a gene: 3. The CDR3 has 13 amino acids. Germline-derived CDR1 and CDR2 are KGHDR and SFDVKD. The CDR3 loop is CATKTSGSNEQFF. As DNA, the CDR3 is TGTGCCACCAAAACTAGCGGGAGTAATGAGCAGTTCTTC.

This chain joins TRBV11-2 and TRBJ1-6; D is unresolved. The CDR3 is made up of 15 amino acids. Germline V gives CDR1 SGHAT, CDR2 FQNNGV. The germline V and J ends were trimmed by 0 bases and 8 bases, with 11 bases remaining between them. CDR3 in DNA: TGTGCCAGCAGCTTAGATTCCATTCGGGATTCACCCCTCCACTTT. Amino acids: CASSLDSIRDSPLHF.

The sample holds a few counts of this clonotype. The chain has TRBV19 and TRBJ2-5, with 9 positions matching TRBD2. The closer fit of TRBJ2-1 to the DNA end suggests the J call may be wrong. Per the germline V gene, CDR1 is LNHDA and CDR2 is SQIVND (reference sequence). The CDR3 is 19 amino acids. CDR3 sequence (DNA): TGTGCCAGTAGTACTACCCGGCTGGCTGGGGGAGCGGGAGGAAATGAGCAGTTCTTC. It is translated as CASSTTRLAGGAGGNEQFF.